The 9 T cell receptor beta chains reported below all come from one sample, sequenced in a study of PD-L1 blockade in urothelial cancer. Time point: peripheral blood 6 weeks after treatment start. Only in-frame clones appear in the TCRdb table, and some are missing; sequencing was by immunoSEQ multiplex PCR. Of 15,000 to 20,000 clones listed, approximately 82% are singletons. This specimen was PBMCs, taken around atezolizumab (anti-PD-L1) treatment. The receptors here all came from a man in his forties or fifties with urothelial cancer.

The table lists this clone with a few counts. The chain has TRBV28 and TRBJ2-4; a possible D gene is TRBD1 (6 bases). V was cut by 6 bases and J by 5 bases, with 8 bases left in between. The germline CDR1 and CDR2 sequences are MDHEN and SYDVKM. The CDR3 spans 12 residues. This CDR3 reads CASRDSQNIQYF. The CDR3, as DNA: TGTGCCAGCAGGGACAGCCAAAACATTCAGTACTTC.

The rearrangement uses TRBV7-9 and TRBJ1-4, with D uncertain. The CDR3 is made up of 13 amino acids. CDR1 is SEHNR, CDR2 FQNEAQ, per germline (reference sequence). Trimming removed 3 bases at V and 8 bases at J, with 10 bases between. CDR3 sequence: CASSLAGTEKLFF. The CDR3 DNA reads as TGTGCCAGCAGCTTGGCGGGCACGGAAAAACTGTTTTTT.

The chain carries TRBV7-2 and TRBJ2-7, with 8 bases identical to TRBD2. The J segment lost 6 bases and the V segment lost 4 bases, leaving 2 bases of the junction unmatched. Germline V gene sequence: CDR1 SGHTA, CDR2 FQGNSA. The CDR3 is 12 amino acids. The CDR3: CASSYGRGEQYF. The CDR3 nucleotides are TGTGCCAGCAGCTACGGGAGGGGCGAGCAGTACTTC.

The chain couples TRBV4-1 to TRBJ1-2; maybe TRBD1 (6 bases). V lost 0 bases to trimming and J lost 8 bases, with 16 bases between them. This CDR3 comprises 15 residues. The germline gives CDR1 MGHRA, CDR2 YSYEKL. CDR3 region: CASSQDPRQARGYTF. Written as DNA, the CDR3 is TGCGCCAGCAGCCAAGATCCGAGACAGGCTCGAGGCTACACCTTC.

This clone showed up just once. This rearrangement joins TRBV5-6 to TRBJ1-5, with D unclear. V lost 0 bases and J 3 bases, leaving 7 bases between the germline ends. Looked up from germline, CDR1 is SGHDT and CDR2 is YYEEEE. The CDR3 spans 14 residues. CDR3 protein: CASSLAGNNQPQHF. In DNA form, the CDR3 reads TGTGCCAGCAGCTTGGCGGGGAACAATCAGCCCCAGCATTTT.

This clone was observed a handful of times. V and J are TRBV29-1 and TRBJ2-2; 9 bases are shared with TRBD1. Germline values: CDR1 SQVTM, CDR2 ANQGSEA. V shed 7 bases and J 4 bases; nucleotides not matched to a gene: 7. This CDR3 contains 14 residues. The CDR3 here is CSGLGQGSTGELFF. The CDR3 nucleotides read TGCAGCGGCTTGGGACAGGGTTCCACCGGGGAGCTGTTTTTT.

This clone was seen a few times. The chain employs TRBV5-1 and TRBJ2-3, with D possibly matching TRBD2 (6 bases). Trimming removed 4 bases from V and 0 bases from J, with 12 bases in between. The CDR3 is made up of 15 amino acids. Germline V lookup: CDR1 SGHRS, CDR2 YFSETQ. The DNA for the CDR3 is TGCGCCAGCAGCCCGAAAGGAGGGAGCACAGATACGCAGTATTTT. It yields the protein CASSPKGGSTDTQYF.

V gene TRBV7-3 combines with J gene TRBJ1-2, with 7 bases fitting TRBD1. The junction had 14 bases not matched to a gene; V was cut back by 8 bases and J by 5 bases. The CDR3 extends over 15 amino acids. In germline, CDR1 is SGHTA, CDR2 FQGTGA. Written as DNA, the CDR3 is TGTGCCAGCGGGGCCGGGACAGACATGCCTTATGGCTACACCTTC. Amino acids: CASGAGTDMPYGYTF.

This clone appeared a single time. The rearrangement uses TRBV10-3 and TRBJ1-1, with D possibly matching TRBD1 (5 bases). Germline V gives CDR1 ENHRY, CDR2 SYGVKD. The V gene lost 4 bases and the J gene lost 0 bases, with 12 bases spanning the gap. There are 15 residues in the CDR3. This chain's CDR3 is CAISVRQGLNTEAFF. CDR3 nucleotide sequence: TGTGCCATCAGTGTCCGTCAGGGTCTGAACACTGAAGCTTTCTTT.